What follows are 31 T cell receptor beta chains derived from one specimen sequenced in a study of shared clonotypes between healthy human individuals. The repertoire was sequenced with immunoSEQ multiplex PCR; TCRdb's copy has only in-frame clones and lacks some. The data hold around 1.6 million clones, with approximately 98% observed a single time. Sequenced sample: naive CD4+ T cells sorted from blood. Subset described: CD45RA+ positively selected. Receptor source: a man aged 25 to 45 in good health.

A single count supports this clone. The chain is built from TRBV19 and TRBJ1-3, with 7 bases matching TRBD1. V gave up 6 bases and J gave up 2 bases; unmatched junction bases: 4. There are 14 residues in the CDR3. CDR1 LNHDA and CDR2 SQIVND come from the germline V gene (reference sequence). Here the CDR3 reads CASSTGVTGNTIYF. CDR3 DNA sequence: TGTGCCAGTAGCACAGGGGTGACTGGAAACACCATATATTTT.

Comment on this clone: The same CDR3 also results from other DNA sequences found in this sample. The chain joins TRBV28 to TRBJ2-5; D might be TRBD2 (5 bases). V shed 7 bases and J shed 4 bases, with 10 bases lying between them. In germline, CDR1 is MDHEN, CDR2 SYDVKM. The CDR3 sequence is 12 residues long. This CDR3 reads CASTEGLETQYF. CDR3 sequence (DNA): TGTGCCAGCACCGAGGGATTAGAGACCCAGTACTTC.

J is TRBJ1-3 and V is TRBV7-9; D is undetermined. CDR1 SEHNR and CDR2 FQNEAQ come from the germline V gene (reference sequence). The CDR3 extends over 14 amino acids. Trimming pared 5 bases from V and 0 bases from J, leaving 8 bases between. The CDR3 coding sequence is TGTGCCAGCAGCGCGCCGGCCTCTGGAAACACCATATATTTT. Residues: CASSAPASGNTIYF.

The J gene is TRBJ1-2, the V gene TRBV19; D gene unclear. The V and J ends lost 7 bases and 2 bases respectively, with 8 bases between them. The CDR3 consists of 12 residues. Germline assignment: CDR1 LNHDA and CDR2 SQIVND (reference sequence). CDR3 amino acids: CASTGSNYGYTF. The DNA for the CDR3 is TGTGCCAGTACTGGCAGCAACTATGGCTACACCTTC.

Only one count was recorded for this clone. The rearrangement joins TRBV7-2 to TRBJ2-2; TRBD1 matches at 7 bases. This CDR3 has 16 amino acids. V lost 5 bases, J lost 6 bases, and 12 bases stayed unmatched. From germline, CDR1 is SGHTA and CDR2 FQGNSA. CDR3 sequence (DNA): TGTGCCAGCAGCAAACCGGGACAGATGAGACCCGGGGAGCTGTTTTTT. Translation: CASSKPGQMRPGELFF.

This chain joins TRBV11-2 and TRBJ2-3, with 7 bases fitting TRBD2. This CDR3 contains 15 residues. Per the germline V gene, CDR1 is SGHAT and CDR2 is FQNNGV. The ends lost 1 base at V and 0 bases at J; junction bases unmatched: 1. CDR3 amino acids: CASSLGSGSTDTQYF. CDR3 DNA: TGTGCCAGCAGCTTAGGTAGCGGGAGCACAGATACGCAGTATTTT.

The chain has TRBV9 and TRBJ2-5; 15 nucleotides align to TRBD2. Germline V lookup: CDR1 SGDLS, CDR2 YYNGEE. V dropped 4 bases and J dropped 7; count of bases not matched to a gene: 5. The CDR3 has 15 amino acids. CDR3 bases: TGTGCCAGCAGCCCCTCGGGACTAGCGGGAGGGACCCAGTACTTC. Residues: CASSPSGLAGGTQYF.

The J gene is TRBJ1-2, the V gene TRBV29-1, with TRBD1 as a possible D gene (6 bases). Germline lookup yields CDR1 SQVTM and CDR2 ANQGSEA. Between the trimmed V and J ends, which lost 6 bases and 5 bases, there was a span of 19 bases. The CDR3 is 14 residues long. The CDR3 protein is CSVQSRTAPYGYTF. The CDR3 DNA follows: TGCAGCGTCCAATCCCGGACAGCTCCGTATGGCTACACCTTC.

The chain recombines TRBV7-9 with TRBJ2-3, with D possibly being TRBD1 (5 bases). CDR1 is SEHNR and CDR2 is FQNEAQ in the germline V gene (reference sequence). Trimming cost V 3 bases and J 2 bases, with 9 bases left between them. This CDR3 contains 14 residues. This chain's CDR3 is CASSFRAVTDTQYF. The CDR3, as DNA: TGTGCCAGCAGCTTCAGGGCAGTCACAGATACGCAGTATTTT.

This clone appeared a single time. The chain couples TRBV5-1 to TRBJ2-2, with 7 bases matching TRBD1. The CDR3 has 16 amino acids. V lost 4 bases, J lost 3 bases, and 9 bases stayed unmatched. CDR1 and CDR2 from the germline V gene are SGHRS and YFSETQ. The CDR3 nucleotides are TGCGCCAGCAGCCCCCTTACAACAGGGGACACCGGGGAGCTGTTTTTT. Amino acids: CASSPLTTGDTGELFF.

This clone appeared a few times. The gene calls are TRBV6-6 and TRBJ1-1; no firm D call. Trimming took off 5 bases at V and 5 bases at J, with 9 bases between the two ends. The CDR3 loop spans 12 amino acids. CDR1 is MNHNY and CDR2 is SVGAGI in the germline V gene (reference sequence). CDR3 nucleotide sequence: TGTGCCAGCAGTCTTGAGAGGACTGAAGCTTTCTTT. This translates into CASSLERTEAFF.

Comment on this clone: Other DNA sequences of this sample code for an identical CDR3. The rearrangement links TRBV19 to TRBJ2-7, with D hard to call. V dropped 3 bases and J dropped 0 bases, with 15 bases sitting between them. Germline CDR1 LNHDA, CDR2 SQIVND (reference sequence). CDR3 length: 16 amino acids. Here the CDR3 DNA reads TGTGCCAGTAGTATTGGGTCAGGACCGAGCTCCTACGAGCAGTACTTC. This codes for CASSIGSGPSSYEQYF. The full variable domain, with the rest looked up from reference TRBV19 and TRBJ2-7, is DGGITQSPKYLFRKEGQNVTLSCEQNLNHDAMYWYRQDPGQGLRLIYYSQIVNDFQKGDIAEGYSVSREKKESFPLTVTSAQKNPTAFYLCASSIGSGPSSYEQYFGPGTRLTVT.

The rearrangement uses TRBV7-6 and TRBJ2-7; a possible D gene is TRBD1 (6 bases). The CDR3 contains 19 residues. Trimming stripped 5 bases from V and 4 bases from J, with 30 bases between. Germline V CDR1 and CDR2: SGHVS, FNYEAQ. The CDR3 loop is CASSPLAATTGQRFYEQYF. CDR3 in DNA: TGTGCCAGCAGCCCCCTCGCCGCCACTACCGGACAGAGATTTTACGAGCAGTACTTC.

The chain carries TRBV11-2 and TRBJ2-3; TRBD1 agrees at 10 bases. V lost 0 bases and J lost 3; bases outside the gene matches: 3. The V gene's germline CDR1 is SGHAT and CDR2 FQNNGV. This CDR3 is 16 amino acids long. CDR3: CASSLDPGQGTDTQYF. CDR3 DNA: TGTGCCAGCAGCTTAGATCCGGGACAGGGGACAGATACGCAGTATTTT.

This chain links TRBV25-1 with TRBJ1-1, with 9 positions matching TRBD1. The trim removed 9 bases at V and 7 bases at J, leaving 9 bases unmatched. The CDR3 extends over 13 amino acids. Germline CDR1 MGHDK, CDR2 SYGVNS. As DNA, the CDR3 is TGTGCCAGAAGAGTACGGGACAGGGATGAAGCTTTCTTT. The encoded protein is CARRVRDRDEAFF.

CDR3 sequence reads: CASSISRTNTEAFF. The DNA for the CDR3 is TGCGCCAGCAGTATATCACGAACGAACACTGAAGCTTTCTTT. The chain recombines TRBV5-1 with TRBJ1-1; D is unclear. The CDR3 is 14 amino acids. Germline CDR1 is SGHRS and CDR2 is YFSETQ. The V end lost 5 bases, the J end lost 1 base, and 12 bases lay between the germline ends.

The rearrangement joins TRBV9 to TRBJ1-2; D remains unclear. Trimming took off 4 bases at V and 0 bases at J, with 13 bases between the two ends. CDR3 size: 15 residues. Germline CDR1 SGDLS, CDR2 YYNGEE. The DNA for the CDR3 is TGTGCCAGCAGCAATCCAGCTACATCTAACTATGGCTACACCTTC. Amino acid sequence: CASSNPATSNYGYTF. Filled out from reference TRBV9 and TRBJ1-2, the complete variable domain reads DSGVTQTPKHLITATGQRVTLRCSPRSGDLSVYWYQQSLDQGLQFLIQYYNGEERAKGNILERFSAQQFPDLHSELNLSSLELGDSALYFCASSNPATSNYGYTFGSGTRLTVV.

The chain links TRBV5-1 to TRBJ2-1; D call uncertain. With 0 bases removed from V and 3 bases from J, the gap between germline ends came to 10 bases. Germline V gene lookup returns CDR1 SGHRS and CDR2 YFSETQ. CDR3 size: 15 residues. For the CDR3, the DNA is TGCGCCAGCAGCTTGGCTTTTGCGGACTACAATGAGCAGTTCTTC. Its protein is CASSLAFADYNEQFF.

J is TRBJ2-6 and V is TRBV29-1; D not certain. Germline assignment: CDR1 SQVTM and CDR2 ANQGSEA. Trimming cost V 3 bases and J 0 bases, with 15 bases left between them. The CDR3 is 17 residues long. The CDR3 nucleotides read TGCAGCGTTGAGTGGGTCGCGTTGGGCTCTGGGGCCAACGTCCTGACTTTC. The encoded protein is CSVEWVALGSGANVLTF.

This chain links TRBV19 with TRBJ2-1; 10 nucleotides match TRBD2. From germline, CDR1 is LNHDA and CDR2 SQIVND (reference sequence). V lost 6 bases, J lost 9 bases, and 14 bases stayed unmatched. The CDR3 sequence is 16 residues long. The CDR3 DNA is TGTGCCAGTAGGCCAGAACGACTAGCGGGTCGCAGTGAGCAGTTCTTC. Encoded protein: CASRPERLAGRSEQFF.

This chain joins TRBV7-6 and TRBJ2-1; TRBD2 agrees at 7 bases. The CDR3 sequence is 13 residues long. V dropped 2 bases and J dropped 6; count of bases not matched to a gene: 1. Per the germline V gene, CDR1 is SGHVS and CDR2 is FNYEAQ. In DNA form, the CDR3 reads TGTGCCAGCAGCTTACCTAGCGGCAATGAGCAGTTCTTC. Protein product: CASSLPSGNEQFF. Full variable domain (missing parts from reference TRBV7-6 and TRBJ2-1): GAGVSQSPRYKVTKRGQDVALRCDPISGHVSLYWYRQALGQGPEFLTYFNYEAQQDKSGLPNDRFSAERPEGSISTLTIQRTEQRDSAMYRCASSLPSGNEQFFGPGTRLTVL.

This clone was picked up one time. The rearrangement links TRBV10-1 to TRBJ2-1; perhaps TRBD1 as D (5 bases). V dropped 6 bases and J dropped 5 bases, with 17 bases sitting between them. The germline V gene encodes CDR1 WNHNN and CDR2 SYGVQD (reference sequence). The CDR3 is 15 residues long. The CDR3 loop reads CASSDRQGFNNEQFF. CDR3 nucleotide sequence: TGCGCCAGCAGCGACAGACAAGGTTTTAACAATGAGCAGTTCTTC.

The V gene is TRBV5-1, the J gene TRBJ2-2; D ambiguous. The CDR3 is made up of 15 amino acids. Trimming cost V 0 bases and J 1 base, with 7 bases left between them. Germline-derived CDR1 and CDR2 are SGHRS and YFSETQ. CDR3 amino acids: CASSLDWVNTGELFF. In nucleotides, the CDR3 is TGCGCCAGCAGCTTGGATTGGGTGAACACCGGGGAGCTGTTTTTT.

CDR3 protein: CAWRYTWDRAYTEAFF. In DNA, the CDR3 is TGTGCCTGGAGGTATACGTGGGACAGGGCCTACACTGAAGCTTTCTTT. The V and J genes are TRBV30 and TRBJ1-1; TRBD1 matches 9 bases. In germline, CDR1 is GTSNPN, CDR2 SVGIG (reference sequence). V gave up 3 bases and J gave up 3 bases; unmatched junction bases: 11. The CDR3 covers 16 residues.

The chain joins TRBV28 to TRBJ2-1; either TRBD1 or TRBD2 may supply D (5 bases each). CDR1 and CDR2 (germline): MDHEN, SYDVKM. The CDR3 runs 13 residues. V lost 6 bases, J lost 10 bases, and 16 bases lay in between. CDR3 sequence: CASSGTLAREQFF. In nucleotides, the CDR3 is TGTGCCAGCAGCGGGACCCTGGCTCGCGAGCAGTTCTTC.

CDR3 sequence (DNA): TGTGCCACCGGACCCCTTGGGGGGGTCACCGGGGAGCTGTTTTTT. Translating gives CATGPLGGVTGELFF. The chain joins TRBV7-3 to TRBJ2-2; 7 bases fit TRBD2. The V gene end was trimmed by 10 bases and the J gene end by 4 bases; junction bases not matched to a gene: 12. The length of the CDR3 is 15 residues. Germline V lookup: CDR1 SGHTA, CDR2 FQGTGA. Full variable domain (outside the CDR3, taken from reference TRBV7-3 and TRBJ2-2): GAGVSQTPSNKVTEKGKYVELRCDPISGHTALYWYRQSLGQGPEFLIYFQGTGAADDSGLPNDRFFAVRPEGSVSTLKIQRTERGDSAVYLCATGPLGGVTGELFFGEGSRLTVL.

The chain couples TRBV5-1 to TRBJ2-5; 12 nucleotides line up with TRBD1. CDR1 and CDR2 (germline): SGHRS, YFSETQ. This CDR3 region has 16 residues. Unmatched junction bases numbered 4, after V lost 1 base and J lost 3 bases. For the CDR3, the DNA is TGCGCCAGCAGCTTGCAGGGACAGGGGGCGGAAGAGACCCAGTACTTC. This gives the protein CASSLQGQGAEETQYF.

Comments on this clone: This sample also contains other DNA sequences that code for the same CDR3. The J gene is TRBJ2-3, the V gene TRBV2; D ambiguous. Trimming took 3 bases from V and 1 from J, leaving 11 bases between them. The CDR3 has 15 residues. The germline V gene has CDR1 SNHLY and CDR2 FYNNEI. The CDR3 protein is CASSDEGLGTDTQYF. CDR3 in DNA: TGTGCCAGCAGTGACGAAGGGCTCGGCACAGATACGCAGTATTTT.

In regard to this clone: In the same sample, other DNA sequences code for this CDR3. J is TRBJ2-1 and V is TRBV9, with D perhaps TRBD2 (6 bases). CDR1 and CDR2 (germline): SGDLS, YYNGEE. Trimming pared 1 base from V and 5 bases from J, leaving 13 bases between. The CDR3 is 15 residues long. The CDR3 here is CASSVSGSGNNEQFF. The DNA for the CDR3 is TGTGCCAGCAGCGTATCCGGGAGTGGAAACAATGAGCAGTTCTTC.

As DNA, the CDR3 is TGTGCCAGCAGAGAGATAGCCAAAAACATTCAGTACTTC. This codes for CASREIAKNIQYF. The chain couples TRBV28 to TRBJ2-4; D is undetermined. The CDR3 length is 13 residues. V gave up 6 bases and J gave up 0 bases, with 6 bases separating them. Germline V lookup: CDR1 MDHEN, CDR2 SYDVKM.

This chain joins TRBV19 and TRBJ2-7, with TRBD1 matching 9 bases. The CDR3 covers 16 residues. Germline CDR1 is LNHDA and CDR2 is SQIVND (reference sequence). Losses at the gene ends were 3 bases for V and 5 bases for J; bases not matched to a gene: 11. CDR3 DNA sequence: TGTGCCAGTAGTATTCATCCGACAGGGGGGGAGGACGAGCAGTACTTC. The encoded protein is CASSIHPTGGEDEQYF.